These 9 T cell receptor beta chains originate from one sample sequenced in a study of neurological immune-mediated disorders. Specified time point: technical triplicate 2. TCRdb re-derived calls from the 5' RACE reads in MiXCR, one entry per CDR3 protein. The profile shows about 59,000 distinct CDR3 sequences, less than 25% of them singletons. Sequencing was done on a sample of PBMCs. These receptors were collected from a man aged 60-69 years with HTLV-1-associated myelopathy (HAM/TSP).

This clonotype was seen at least ten times. The V gene is TRBV28, the J gene TRBJ2-7; 7 nucleotides align to TRBD1. Germline V gives CDR1 MDHEN, CDR2 SYDVKM. The junction had 8 bases not matched to a gene; V was cut back by 6 bases and J by 3 bases. This CDR3 contains 14 residues. The CDR3 DNA sequence: TGTGCCAGCAGAACCCCCGGGACAGTCTACGAGCAGTACTTC. This codes for CASRTPGTVYEQYF.

This clonotype appeared many times. The chain employs TRBV12-3 or TRBV12-4 and TRBJ1-1; TRBD1 agrees at 7 bases. The CDR3 covers 14 residues. V lost 7 bases and J lost 4; bases outside the gene matches: 9. The CDR3 loop reads CASTQKGATTEAFF. In DNA, the CDR3 is TGTGCCAGCACTCAAAAGGGGGCGACCACTGAAGCTTTCTTT.

This clonotype came up many times. The chain carries TRBV3-1 and TRBJ1-2; 8 nucleotides match TRBD1. V dropped 5 bases and J dropped 7; count of bases not matched to a gene: 6. The germline V gene encodes CDR1 LGHDT and CDR2 YNNKEL (reference sequence). The CDR3 spans 13 residues. CDR3 amino acids: CASSSFGTGGYTF. As DNA, the CDR3 is TGTGCCAGCAGCTCTTTCGGGACAGGTGGCTACACCTTC.

This clonotype occurred many times. J is TRBJ1-1 and V is TRBV18; tentatively, D is TRBD1 (5 bases). The CDR3 has 13 residues. Germline CDR1 KGHSH, CDR2 LQKENI. V was cut by 4 bases and J by 1 base, with 7 bases left in between. The DNA for the CDR3 is TGTGCCAGCTCACGGGACGGGAACACTGAAGCTTTCTTT. It yields the protein CASSRDGNTEAFF.

In this sample, this clonotype turned up many times. V gene TRBV28 combines with J gene TRBJ2-3; D call uncertain. Trimming shortened V by 2 bases and J by 5 bases, and 17 bases separated the two germline ends. The CDR3 spans 16 residues. Germline V gene lookup returns CDR1 MDHEN and CDR2 SYDVKM. In nucleotides, the CDR3 is TGTGCCAGCAGTTTAAGCCTGACGCAAAGGATAGATACGCAGTATTTT. Protein product: CASSLSLTQRIDTQYF.

This clonotype was picked up many times. The chain combines TRBV6-1 with TRBJ2-3, with 10 bases that match TRBD2. Germline V gene sequence: CDR1 MNHNS, CDR2 SASEGT. The CDR3 runs to 13 residues. The ends lost 11 bases at V and 7 bases at J; junction bases unmatched: 9. This CDR3 reads CAGGLAGANTQYF. As DNA, the CDR3 is TGTGCCGGGGGGCTAGCGGGAGCTAATACGCAGTATTTT.

This sequence joins TRBV10-3 and TRBJ1-2, with D tentatively TRBD1 (6 bases). V lost 6 bases to trimming and J lost 6 bases, with 20 bases between them. CDR1 is ENHRY and CDR2 is SYGVKD in the germline V gene. The CDR3 spans 15 residues. CDR3 residues: CAISQYRVSGDGYTF. CDR3 DNA sequence: TGTGCCATCAGCCAGTACAGGGTTTCGGGTGATGGCTACACCTTC.

J is TRBJ2-5 and V is TRBV20-1, with 9 bases aligning to TRBD2. Trimming at V came to 0 bases and at J to 4 bases, leaving 6 bases not matched to a gene. CDR3 size: 15 residues. Germline values: CDR1 DFQATT, CDR2 SNEGSKA (reference sequence). The CDR3 DNA follows: TGCAGTGCTAGAGACGGGACTAGCACCATAGAGACCCAGTACTTC. This translates into CSARDGTSTIETQYF.

The table lists this clonotype with many counts. The chain recombines TRBV28 with TRBJ2-7; TRBD2 matches 8 bases. The CDR3 has 17 residues. Per germline, CDR1 MDHEN and CDR2 SYDVKM. Losses at the gene ends were 6 bases for V and 0 bases for J; bases not matched to a gene: 13. CDR3 amino acids: CASSTRGSAGVSYEQYF. The DNA for the CDR3 is TGTGCCAGCAGCACGCGGGGGTCAGCGGGAGTCTCCTACGAGCAGTACTTC.